This T cell receptor beta chain derives from a study of memory CD4+ T cells and cytomegalovirus serostatus. Study overall: Healthy Belgian adult donors included nine or ten CMV-positive and 24 CMV-negative people.

About this clone itself: Its target is unknown.

Study-wide results and limits: Of roughly 180 reported CMV TCRbeta sequences, 65 to 85 were found in memory CD4+ repertoires. Repertoires predicted CMV serostatus with median bootstrapped AUC of 0.95. The CMV-associated TCR signature appears largely within the CD4+ memory repertoire.

Clones were read by immunoSEQ multiplex PCR, and TCRdb kept only the in-frame ones, dropping some. The table lists 70,000 to 95,000 clones, 80% of them singletons. Single viable CD3+CD4+CD8-CD45RO+ cells were sorted as the memory CD4+ T cells. The CDR3 runs 12 residues. CDR1 is SGDLS, CDR2 YYNGEE, per germline. Between the trimmed V and J ends, which lost 4 bases and 4 bases, there was a span of 8 bases. The sequenced material came from memory CD4+ T cells from blood. The chain combines TRBV9 with TRBJ1-2, with D unclear. This clonotype originated in an adult in good health and CMV-seronegative. The CDR3 protein is CASSPGGYGYTF. The DNA of the CDR3 is TGTGCCAGCAGCCCCGGCGGCTATGGCTACACCTTC.